This T cell receptor (beta chain) was retrieved from a study of radiotherapy plus CTLA-4 blockade in lung cancer. Method: immunoSEQ multiplex PCR; TCRdb's copy keeps in-frame clones and lacks some. The repertoire consists of fewer than 65,000 clones, with 77% occurring once and the leading ten covering approximately 2.5%. The germline V gene has CDR1 SGHTA and CDR2 FQGNSA. This CDR3 has 14 amino acids. Trimming pared 2 bases from V and 4 bases from J, leaving 11 bases between. This clone was seen a few times. This clonotype was obtained from a human donor with non-small cell lung cancer whose response to radiotherapy plus ipilimumab could not be evaluated. Here the sequenced sample was peripheral blood, taken from a patient treated with radiotherapy plus ipilimumab. The chain couples TRBV7-2 to TRBJ2-5; a weak D match, TRBD1 (6 bases). Written as DNA, the CDR3 is TGTGCCAGCAGCTTATCAGGGGCTCGAGAGACCCAGTACTTC. The encoded protein is CASSLSGARETQYF.